This entry lists 24 T cell receptor beta chains sequenced from one sample in a study of T cell repertoires in cytomegalovirus infection. TCRdb fed the reads into MiXCR, producing one record per CDR3 protein. The sample gives more than 85,000 distinct CDR3 sequences, about 25% of which show up once; 30% to 40% is in the top ten. Sequenced sample: CD8+ T cells from PBMCs. These receptors originate from a human donor in good health (CMV status not recorded). Some clones in this sample may be carry-over from other donors' samples.

CDR3: CASRAGSDTGELFF. In nucleotides, the CDR3 is TGTGCCAGCCGAGCCGGGAGCGATACCGGGGAGCTGTTTTTT. This chain joins TRBV9 and TRBJ2-2; D perhaps matches TRBD2 (6 bases). The germline V gene encodes CDR1 SGDLS and CDR2 YYNGEE. The V end lost 7 bases, the J end lost 5 bases, and 15 bases lay between the germline ends. The CDR3 totals 14 residues.

The chain has TRBV27 and TRBJ2-1, with 7 bases identical to TRBD2. This CDR3 contains 19 residues. CDR1 MNHEY and CDR2 SMNVEV come from the germline V gene (reference sequence). With V trimmed by 1 base and J by 5 bases, 17 bases remained unmatched. The CDR3 sequence is CASSLFGGEALGYNNEQFF. The CDR3 coding sequence is TGTGCCAGCAGTTTATTTGGGGGGGAGGCGCTCGGATATAACAATGAGCAGTTCTTC.

The V gene is TRBV28, the J gene TRBJ2-6, with D unresolved. CDR3 length equals 16 residues. Per germline, CDR1 MDHEN and CDR2 SYDVKM. The V end was cut by 4 bases, the J end by 1 base, with 11 bases between. Written as DNA, the CDR3 is TGTGCCAGCAGTTCCTCGACCTATTCTGGGGCCAACGTCCTGACTTTC. Its translation is CASSSSTYSGANVLTF. The variable domain in full, with the rest retrieved from reference TRBV28 and TRBJ2-6, is DVKVTQSSRYLVKRTGEKVFLECVQDMDHENMFWYRQDPGLGLRLIYFSYDVKMKEKGDIPEGYSVSREKKERFSLILESASTNQTSMYLCASSSSTYSGANVLTFGAGSRLTVL.

This clonotype has a count of ten or more. The gene calls are TRBV12-3 or TRBV12-4 and TRBJ2-3, with 11 bases aligning to TRBD2. The V segment lost 6 bases and the J segment 2 bases; nucleotides outside the gene matches: 10. This CDR3 is 17 amino acids long. CDR3 loop: CASRNLGLAADTDTQYF. CDR3 nucleotide sequence: TGTGCCAGCAGAAACCTGGGACTAGCGGCAGACACAGATACGCAGTATTTT.

This clonotype showed up just a few times. The chain employs TRBV4-2 and TRBJ2-6, with a possible D match to TRBD1 (5 bases). The CDR3 length is 18 residues. Trimming removed 4 bases from V and 0 bases from J, with 16 bases in between. In germline, CDR1 is LGHNA, CDR2 YNFKEQ. The CDR3 is CASSRLQVQTSGANVLTF. CDR3 DNA sequence: TGTGCCAGCAGCCGCCTACAGGTGCAAACCTCTGGGGCCAACGTCCTGACTTTC.

The chain joins TRBV28 to TRBJ1-1; D not resolved. The CDR3 length is 15 residues. Trimming removed 2 bases from V and 7 bases from J, with 17 bases in between. CDR1 MDHEN and CDR2 SYDVKM come from the germline V gene. The CDR3 bases are TGTGCCAGCAGTTTACCTAGTACAGCCTACCTTGAAGCTTTCTTT. It encodes CASSLPSTAYLEAFF.

This clonotype was seen only a few times. The V and J genes are TRBV12-5 and TRBJ1-1; 7 bases match TRBD1. This CDR3 region has 15 residues. Trimming removed 0 bases from V and 5 bases from J; junction bases left unmatched: 6. Germline CDR1 reads LGHNT; CDR2 reads FRNRAP. CDR3 in DNA: TGTGCTAGTGGTTTGGTAAGAGACAGGGCGACTGAAGCTTTCTTT. Translating it yields CASGLVRDRATEAFF.

Only a few counts were recorded for this clonotype. V is TRBV30 and J is TRBJ2-7, with 9 positions matching TRBD1. The germline gives CDR1 GTSNPN, CDR2 SVGIG (reference sequence). The CDR3 is 14 amino acids. With V trimmed by 3 bases and J by 3 bases, 6 bases remained unmatched. The CDR3 loop is CAWSLTGGYYEQYF. The CDR3 bases are TGTGCCTGGAGCCTGACAGGGGGTTACTACGAGCAGTACTTC.

This clonotype came up a few times. The chain recombines TRBV6-2 or TRBV6-3 with TRBJ1-5; TRBD1 matches at 9 bases. CDR1 is MNHEY, CDR2 SVGEGT, per germline. The junction had 20 bases not matched to a gene; V was cut back by 5 bases and J by 3 bases. The CDR3 has 20 amino acids. The CDR3 is CASSIPYGTGTLIINQPQHF. The CDR3 coding sequence is TGTGCCAGCAGTATCCCTTACGGGACAGGGACTTTGATCATCAATCAGCCCCAGCATTTT.

The rearrangement uses TRBV12-3 or TRBV12-4 and TRBJ2-3; 10 bases map to TRBD2. The ends lost 6 bases at V and 6 bases at J; junction bases unmatched: 6. CDR3 length: 14 residues. The chain's CDR3 is CASSRTSGADTQYF. CDR3 coding DNA: TGTGCCAGCAGCCGTACTAGCGGGGCTGATACGCAGTATTTT.

This clonotype has just a few counts. V usage is TRBV7-3 and J usage is TRBJ2-1, with D perhaps TRBD2 (6 bases). Germline assignment: CDR1 SGHTA and CDR2 FQGTGA. The V end was cut by 5 bases, the J end by 0 bases, with 8 bases between. This CDR3 has 14 residues. CDR3 bases: TGTGCCAGCAGCCCCGGGGGCTCCTACAATGAGCAGTTCTTC. The encoded protein is CASSPGGSYNEQFF.

The rearrangement uses TRBV5-1 and TRBJ2-7, with D perhaps given as TRBD1 or TRBD2 (5 bases each). There are 15 residues in the CDR3. Trimming shortened V by 3 bases and J by 0 bases, and 13 bases separated the two germline ends. The germline V gene has CDR1 SGHRS and CDR2 YFSETQ. CDR3 nucleotide sequence: TGCGCCAGCAGCTGGGACGGAGGATCCTCCTACGAGCAGTACTTC. This encodes CASSWDGGSSYEQYF.

This clonotype was seen repeatedly, ten times or more. The chain couples TRBV7-6 to TRBJ1-1; D ambiguous. Germline CDR1 SGHVS, CDR2 FNYEAQ. The CDR3 consists of 13 residues. The V end lost 1 base, the J end lost 9 bases, and 12 bases lay between the germline ends. Here the CDR3 DNA reads TGTGCCAGCAGCTTAGGGGAACATAGTCAAGCTTTCTTT. This gives the protein CASSLGEHSQAFF. The full variable domain, with the rest looked up from reference TRBV7-6 and TRBJ1-1, is GAGVSQSPRYKVTKRGQDVALRCDPISGHVSLYWYRQALGQGPEFLTYFNYEAQQDKSGLPNDRFSAERPEGSISTLTIQRTEQRDSAMYRCASSLGEHSQAFFGQGTRLTVV.

This chain uses TRBV4-3 with TRBJ1-4; D uncertain. CDR1 and CDR2 (germline): LGHNA, YSLEER. The CDR3 length is 14 residues. V was trimmed by 1 base and J by 3 bases, leaving 6 bases between them. The DNA for the CDR3 is TGCGCCAGCAGCCAAGTTCCCGCTAATGAAAAACTGTTTTTT. This codes for CASSQVPANEKLFF.

The chain couples TRBV20-1 to TRBJ2-1; tentative D call: TRBD2 (6 bases). V was shortened by 5 bases and J by 4 bases, with 9 bases between the two germline ends. The CDR3 has 12 residues. Germline V CDR1 and CDR2: DFQATT, SNEGSKA (reference sequence). Here the CDR3 DNA reads TGCAGTGCTGGGACTGGATACAATGAGCAGTTCTTC. Translated, it gives CSAGTGYNEQFF.

This clonotype came up a few times. CDR3 nucleotide sequence: TGTGCCAGCAGCATACCCCGGACCTTGGGAGAGACCCAGTACTTC. It specifies CASSIPRTLGETQYF. The genes are TRBV11-2 and TRBJ2-5; D is unresolved. V lost 5 bases and J 4 bases, leaving 17 bases between the germline ends. The CDR3 contains 15 residues. Per the germline V gene, CDR1 is SGHAT and CDR2 is FQNNGV.

This clonotype was counted only a few times. V is TRBV6-1 and J is TRBJ2-1; TRBD1 or TRBD2 may be the D gene (5 bases each). CDR3 length: 16 residues. Trimming removed 5 bases at V and 0 bases at J, with 14 bases between. The germline CDR1 and CDR2 sequences are MNHNS and SASEGT. The DNA of the CDR3 is TGTGCCAGCAGTTCCGGGACGCCGAGCTCCTACAATGAGCAGTTCTTC. Amino acids: CASSSGTPSSYNEQFF.

As regards this clonotype: Germline and junction disagree at one end, which may indicate a read error. This chain connects TRBV10-3 to TRBJ2-2, with TRBD2 matching 10 bases. The CDR3 spans 16 residues. Germline V gene lookup returns CDR1 ENHRY and CDR2 SYGVKD. CDR3 DNA: TGTGCCATCAGTGAGGACGCTAGCGGGAGTGGATGGGAGCTGATTTTT. Translation gives CAISEDASGSGWELIF.

This clonotype appeared once. The CDR3 DNA follows: TGTGCCAGCAGCTTAGATCGGGCGGGAGGGACCTACGAGCAGTACTTC. Translation: CASSLDRAGGTYEQYF. The chain combines TRBV11-2 with TRBJ2-7; 9 nucleotides agree with TRBD2. The junction had 5 bases not matched to a gene; V was cut back by 0 bases and J by 2 bases. Germline V lookup: CDR1 SGHAT, CDR2 FQNNGV. The CDR3 is 16 residues long.

This clonotype came up a few times. The chain employs TRBV12-3 or TRBV12-4 and TRBJ2-5; TRBD1 matches 9 bases. The V segment lost 6 bases and the J segment 2 bases; nucleotides outside the gene matches: 4. This CDR3 comprises 14 residues. CDR3 DNA: TGTGCCAGCAGCCTTGGGACAGGGCAAGAGACCCAGTACTTC. Its protein is CASSLGTGQETQYF.

The table lists this clonotype with a few counts. The CDR3 is CASGLDQEWGTQYF. The CDR3 DNA follows: TGTGCTAGTGGTTTGGATCAGGAATGGGGGACCCAGTACTTC. The chain joins TRBV12-5 to TRBJ2-5; no firm D call. V was clipped by 1 base and J by 7 bases, with 13 bases between them. The CDR3 has 14 amino acids. CDR1 is LGHNT and CDR2 is FRNRAP in the germline V gene.

This clonotype was seen only a few times. This chain links TRBV7-9 with TRBJ2-2, with 13 bases identical to TRBD2. Germline values: CDR1 SEHNR, CDR2 FQNEAQ (reference sequence). CDR3 length equals 16 residues. The V and J ends lost 4 bases and 4 bases, in that order; junction bases with no gene match: 3. The DNA for the CDR3 is TGTGCCAGCAGCTCGCGGACTAGCGGGGGCACCGGGGAGCTGTTTTTT. Translated, it gives CASSSRTSGGTGELFF.

The chain uses TRBV11-2 and TRBJ1-5, with 10 nucleotides matching TRBD1. The CDR3 has 17 amino acids. With 5 bases clipped from V and 2 bases from J, the junction kept 9 bases outside the gene matches. Germline CDR1 reads SGHAT; CDR2 reads FQNNGV. The CDR3 spells CASSPRGTGAGNQPQHF. The CDR3 bases are TGTGCCAGCAGCCCGAGAGGGACAGGGGCCGGCAATCAGCCCCAGCATTTT. The complete variable domain, with remaining parts taken from reference TRBV11-2 and TRBJ1-5, reads EAGVAQSPRYKIIEKRQSVAFWCNPISGHATLYWYQQILGQGPKLLIQFQNNGVVDDSQLPKDRFSAERLKGVDSTLKIQPAKLEDSAVYLCASSPRGTGAGNQPQHFGDGTRLSIL.

This clonotype was counted a few times. The chain is built from TRBV7-9 and TRBJ1-1, with 8 positions matching TRBD1. Germline V gene lookup returns CDR1 SEHNR and CDR2 FQNEAQ (reference sequence). This CDR3 has 17 amino acids. With 5 bases clipped from V and 2 bases from J, the junction kept 13 bases outside the gene matches. Written as DNA, the CDR3 is TGTGCCAGCAGCCCCACCGGGACAGGCGACCTAAACACTGAAGCTTTCTTT. Its protein product is CASSPTGTGDLNTEAFF.